The 32 T cell receptor beta chains given below trace back to one sample, sequenced in a study of cytomegalovirus exposure and HLA in healthy donors. The PCR contained 60 Vbeta and 13 Jbeta primers. Sequencing used immunoSEQ multiplex PCR; TCRdb keeps in-frame clones, though not all of them. Of roughly 160,000 clones detected, approximately 88% appear once; the ten largest clones hold 0.65% to 0.9%. Sequenced: PBMCs. These receptors came from a woman aged 25-40 years in good health and CMV-seronegative.

The chain carries TRBV10-1 and TRBJ1-4; D perhaps matches TRBD1 (6 bases). Germline V gene data show CDR1 as WNHNN and CDR2 as SYGVQD (reference sequence). V was cut by 0 bases and J by 12 bases, with 14 bases left in between. This CDR3 has 14 residues. The CDR3 coding sequence is TGCGCCAGCAGTGAGTCGAAGGGGGTTGAGGAACTGTTTTTT. Amino acids: CASSESKGVEELFF.

The CDR3 DNA follows: TGTGCCAGCAGTCTGAGGGGACAGGGCTCCTACGAGCAGTACTTC. This gives the protein CASSLRGQGSYEQYF. This rearrangement joins TRBV27 to TRBJ2-7; 9 bases align to TRBD1. Germline assignment: CDR1 MNHEY and CDR2 SMNVEV (reference sequence). The CDR3 contains 15 residues. Germline trimming cut 5 bases from V and 0 bases from J; bases unmatched to any gene: 5.

The chain combines TRBV28 with TRBJ1-2; D is ambiguous. CDR1 and CDR2 (germline): MDHEN, SYDVKM. V lost 0 bases and J 6 bases, leaving 5 bases between the germline ends. The CDR3 is made up of 12 amino acids. The CDR3 protein is CASSLWGDGYTF. DNA for the CDR3: TGTGCCAGCAGTTTATGGGGAGATGGCTACACCTTC.

The CDR3 sequence: CASSVTVSLDGYTF. In DNA, the CDR3 is TGTGCCAGCAGCGTCACGGTCTCCCTTGATGGCTACACCTTC. V usage is TRBV9 and J usage is TRBJ1-2; D call uncertain. Germline CDR1 and CDR2: SGDLS and YYNGEE. The CDR3 loop spans 14 amino acids. Trimming removed 2 bases from V and 6 bases from J, with 14 bases in between.

J is TRBJ1-4 and V is TRBV5-1, with TRBD1 identical over 12 bases. The V segment lost 4 bases and the J segment 7 bases; nucleotides outside the gene matches: 11. The CDR3 sequence is 17 residues long. Per germline, CDR1 SGHRS and CDR2 YFSETQ. Here the CDR3 reads CASSTPGTGGAGEKLFF. In DNA, the CDR3 is TGCGCCAGCAGCACTCCCGGGACAGGGGGCGCAGGTGAAAAACTGTTTTTT.

V usage is TRBV28 and J usage is TRBJ2-1; possibly TRBD1 for D (5 bases). Trimming pared 7 bases from V and 5 bases from J, leaving 24 bases between. This CDR3 has 17 residues. Germline lookup yields CDR1 MDHEN and CDR2 SYDVKM. The CDR3 DNA reads TGTGCCAGCAACCCTGCTGGTAGCAGGGTCTTGCACAATGAGCAGTTCTTC. This codes for CASNPAGSRVLHNEQFF.

This clone has only one observation. This sequence joins TRBV19 and TRBJ1-5; D is undetermined. In germline, CDR1 is LNHDA, CDR2 SQIVND (reference sequence). The V end was cut by 6 bases, the J end by 3 bases, with 12 bases between. The CDR3 spans 14 residues. The CDR3 loop reads CASSRLELNQPQHF. In nucleotides, the CDR3 is TGTGCCAGTAGCCGTCTTGAACTCAATCAGCCCCAGCATTTT.

This clone came up once. This chain joins TRBV7-9 and TRBJ2-2, with a weak D call TRBD1 (6 bases). The germline V and J ends were trimmed by 2 bases and 7 bases, with 8 bases remaining between them. CDR3 length equals 13 residues. Germline CDR1 SEHNR, CDR2 FQNEAQ (reference sequence). The chain's CDR3 is CASSLQGIGELFF. The DNA for the CDR3 is TGTGCCAGCAGCTTACAGGGGATCGGGGAGCTGTTTTTT.

The DNA for the CDR3 is TGTGCCAGCAGTTACTCTACACAGGGAGATGAAGCTTTCTTT. It specifies CASSYSTQGDEAFF. V usage is TRBV6-5 and J usage is TRBJ1-1; D is perhaps TRBD1 (6 bases). CDR3 size: 14 residues. The germline V and J ends were trimmed by 0 bases and 7 bases, with 12 bases remaining between them. CDR1 is MNHEY and CDR2 is SVGAGI in the germline V gene.

The V and J genes are TRBV7-9 and TRBJ1-2; 9 bases map to TRBD1. This CDR3 contains 16 residues. V was pared by 5 bases and J by 7 bases, with 14 bases of the junction left unmatched. CDR1 is SEHNR, CDR2 FQNEAQ, per germline (reference sequence). In DNA, the CDR3 is TGTGCCAGCAGCATGCCTCCGGGACAGGGAAGACCTGGCTACACCTTC. It specifies CASSMPPGQGRPGYTF.

V gene TRBV30 combines with J gene TRBJ2-5; 8 bases map to TRBD1. The length of the CDR3 is 13 residues. Germline CDR1 GTSNPN, CDR2 SVGIG (reference sequence). Trimming took 0 bases from V and 4 from J; bases not matched to a gene: 1. CDR3 sequence: CAWSVDRGETQYF. CDR3 in DNA: TGTGCCTGGAGTGTAGACAGGGGAGAGACCCAGTACTTC.

V usage is TRBV29-1 and J usage is TRBJ1-3, with a possible D match to TRBD1 (6 bases). The germline V and J ends were trimmed by 4 bases and 5 bases, with 9 bases remaining between them. The CDR3 spans 12 residues. Germline V gene data show CDR1 as SQVTM and CDR2 as ANQGSEA. The CDR3 nucleotides read TGCAGCGTTGGGACAGCCCGAAACACCATATATTTT. Translation: CSVGTARNTIYF.

With respect to this clone: The same CDR3 also results from other DNA sequences found in this sample. The CDR3 reads CASGWSSYNSPLHF. CDR3 nucleotide sequence: TGTGCCAGCGGATGGAGCTCCTATAATTCACCCCTCCACTTT. The rearrangement links TRBV7-9 to TRBJ1-6; unclear D gene. The CDR3 runs 14 residues. The ends were cut back, 8 bases at V and 0 bases at J, with 8 bases in the middle. CDR1 is SEHNR and CDR2 is FQNEAQ in the germline V gene (reference sequence).

The gene calls are TRBV6-5 and TRBJ1-6; D perhaps matches TRBD1 (6 bases). The CDR3 runs to 15 residues. The V end was cut by 5 bases, the J end by 7 bases, with 15 bases between. The V gene's germline CDR1 is MNHEY and CDR2 SVGAGI. CDR3 bases: TGTGCCAGCAGTGTACTTCAGGGGAAAAATTCACCCCTCCACTTT. This sequence encodes CASSVLQGKNSPLHF.

The chain has TRBV6-1 and TRBJ1-2, with TRBD1 identical over 7 bases. V lost 6 bases and J lost 4; bases outside the gene matches: 11. The CDR3 runs 15 residues. Germline V gene sequence: CDR1 MNHNS, CDR2 SASEGT. CDR3 protein: CASSPKGQLFYGYTF. CDR3 DNA sequence: TGTGCCAGCAGCCCCAAGGGACAGTTGTTCTATGGCTACACCTTC.

V and J are TRBV9 and TRBJ2-3; 10 bases are shared with TRBD2. This CDR3 contains 17 residues. V lost 0 bases and J lost 1; bases outside the gene matches: 5. Germline-derived CDR1 and CDR2 are SGDLS and YYNGEE. The DNA of the CDR3 is TGTGCCAGCAGCGTAGTGGCGGGGACTAGCGGCACAGATACGCAGTATTTT. It codes for CASSVVAGTSGTDTQYF.

V usage is TRBV4-3 and J usage is TRBJ1-1; TRBD1 matches 7 bases. The germline CDR1 and CDR2 sequences are LGHNA and YSLEER. With 4 bases clipped from V and 0 bases from J, the junction kept 5 bases outside the gene matches. The CDR3 sequence is 15 residues long. CDR3 sequence (DNA): TGCGCCAGCAGCCCTGTACAGGGGTTGAACACTGAAGCTTTCTTT. Residues: CASSPVQGLNTEAFF.

The gene calls are TRBV9 and TRBJ2-4, with D possibly matching TRBD1 (5 bases). The V gene lost 1 base and the J gene lost 8 bases, with 13 bases spanning the gap. This CDR3 region has 14 residues. In germline, CDR1 is SGDLS, CDR2 YYNGEE. The CDR3 DNA is TGTGCCAGCAGCGTATGGGGTGGGGCGGACATTCAGTACTTC. This translates into CASSVWGGADIQYF.

V gene TRBV9 combines with J gene TRBJ2-3; 13 nucleotides agree with TRBD2. V shed 0 bases, J shed 5 bases, and the junction held 6 bases outside the gene matches. This CDR3 region has 17 residues. Looked up from germline, CDR1 is SGDLS and CDR2 is YYNGEE. The CDR3 reads CASSVATSGRGVDTQYF. CDR3 coding DNA: TGTGCCAGCAGCGTAGCTACTAGCGGGAGGGGAGTAGATACGCAGTATTTT. The full variable domain, completed using reference TRBV9 and TRBJ2-3, is DSGVTQTPKHLITATGQRVTLRCSPRSGDLSVYWYQQSLDQGLQFLIQYYNGEERAKGNILERFSAQQFPDLHSELNLSSLELGDSALYFCASSVATSGRGVDTQYFGPGTRLTVL.

The chain combines TRBV14 with TRBJ2-7; 9 bases match TRBD1. V lost 3 bases and J lost 2; bases outside the gene matches: 8. The CDR3 is 16 residues long. CDR1 and CDR2 (germline): SGHDN, FVKESK. In DNA, the CDR3 is TGTGCCAGCAGCCAGATCGCCGGGACAGGGACCTACGAGCAGTACTTC. It is translated as CASSQIAGTGTYEQYF.

CDR3 region: CAWSPTGNTEAFF. Here the CDR3 DNA reads TGTGCCTGGAGCCCGACAGGAAACACTGAAGCTTTCTTT. V is TRBV30 and J is TRBJ1-1, with D possibly TRBD1 on 6 matching bases. The CDR3 has 13 amino acids. Germline V gene sequence: CDR1 GTSNPN, CDR2 SVGIG (reference sequence). Trimming left V 3 bases short and J 2 bases short, with 10 bases between.

The V and J genes are TRBV2 and TRBJ2-1; TRBD2 agrees at 14 bases. After removal of 5 bases from V and 1 base from J, the junction contained 4 bases not matched to a gene. This CDR3 has 17 residues. Germline-derived CDR1 and CDR2 are SNHLY and FYNNEI. The CDR3: CASSPGLAGDSYNEQFF. DNA of the CDR3: TGTGCCAGCAGTCCGGGACTAGCGGGAGATTCCTACAATGAGCAGTTCTTC. Full variable domain (rest looked up from reference TRBV2 and TRBJ2-1): EPEVTQTPSHQVTQMGQEVILRCVPISNHLYFYWYRQILGQKVEFLVSFYNNEISEKSEIFDDQFSVERPDGSNFTLKIRSTKLEDSAMYFCASSPGLAGDSYNEQFFGPGTRLTVL.

The chain carries TRBV30 and TRBJ2-1, with 14 positions matching TRBD2. The trim removed 1 base at V and 9 bases at J, leaving 8 bases unmatched. This CDR3 has 16 amino acids. Germline V gene sequence: CDR1 GTSNPN, CDR2 SVGIG (reference sequence). The CDR3 region is CAWSGGLAGGGIEQFF. CDR3 nucleotide sequence: TGTGCCTGGAGTGGAGGACTAGCGGGAGGAGGTATTGAGCAGTTCTTC. The variable domain in full, completed from reference TRBV30 and TRBJ2-1, reads SQTIHQWPATLVQPVGSPLSLECTVEGTSNPNLYWYRQAAGRGLQLLFYSVGIGQISSEVPQNLSASRPQDRQFILSSKKLLLSDSGFYLCAWSGGLAGGGIEQFFGPGTRLTVL.

V is TRBV5-1 and J is TRBJ2-1; no clear D gene. CDR1 is SGHRS and CDR2 is YFSETQ in the germline V gene. There are 15 residues in the CDR3. The germline V and J ends were trimmed by 0 bases and 3 bases, with 10 bases remaining between them. The CDR3 DNA is TGCGCCAGCAGCTTGGAACAGAAAGTCTACAATGAGCAGTTCTTC. It specifies CASSLEQKVYNEQFF.

The chain has TRBV11-2 and TRBJ1-2, with D possibly matching TRBD1 (5 bases). Trimming pared 1 base from V and 6 bases from J, leaving 9 bases between. Per germline, CDR1 SGHAT and CDR2 FQNNGV. This CDR3 comprises 13 residues. The CDR3: CASSLGGVDGYTF. CDR3 bases: TGTGCCAGCAGCTTAGGGGGGGTGGATGGCTACACCTTC.

Of note for this clone: The junction departs from the called germline gene at one end, perhaps through a read error. The chain employs TRBV6-5 and TRBJ2-3; TRBD2 aligns across 8 bases. The CDR3 covers 15 residues. Germline loops: CDR1 MNHEY, CDR2 SVGAGI. The CDR3 DNA reads as TGTGCCAGCACTTACCGGGGGGGGGTCACAGATACGCAGTATTTT. It codes for CASTYRGGVTDTQYF.

V gene TRBV7-2 combines with J gene TRBJ1-6; 8 nucleotides align to TRBD1. Germline V lookup: CDR1 SGHTA, CDR2 FQGNSA. The CDR3 sequence is 13 residues long. V dropped 8 bases and J dropped 8; count of bases not matched to a gene: 5. The CDR3 bases are TGTGCCAGCGGTCAGGACAGGGATTCACCCCTCCACTTT. This gives the protein CASGQDRDSPLHF.

The chain carries TRBV29-1 and TRBJ2-5; 9 bases map to TRBD2. The germline V gene has CDR1 SQVTM and CDR2 ANQGSEA. The CDR3 length is 14 residues. The trim removed 0 bases at V and 4 bases at J, leaving 3 bases unmatched. The CDR3 sequence is CSVEEGLAGETQYF. CDR3 nucleotides: TGCAGCGTTGAAGAGGGACTAGCTGGAGAGACCCAGTACTTC.

The genes are TRBV6-6 and TRBJ2-7; D remains unclear. Trimming removed 0 bases at V and 6 bases at J, with 9 bases between. Germline CDR1 MNHNY, CDR2 SVGAGI (reference sequence). This CDR3 spans 13 amino acids. CDR3 loop: CASSYSRVGEQYF. CDR3 DNA: TGTGCCAGCAGTTACTCTCGGGTAGGCGAGCAGTACTTC.

This sequence joins TRBV6-5 and TRBJ2-4, with D possibly being TRBD2 (7 bases). The CDR3 runs to 15 residues. CDR1 MNHEY and CDR2 SVGAGI come from the germline V gene. V dropped 6 bases and J dropped 4 bases, with 16 bases sitting between them. CDR3 coding DNA: TGTGCCAGCAGAAAAGAAGGGGGGGGTAAAAACATTCAGTACTTC. Protein product: CASRKEGGGKNIQYF.

The CDR3 loop is CASSYGLAGPNEQFF. The CDR3 DNA follows: TGTGCCAGCAGCTACGGACTAGCGGGGCCCAATGAGCAGTTCTTC. V usage is TRBV9 and J usage is TRBJ2-1, with 12 bases that match TRBD2. The CDR3 is 15 amino acids. CDR1 SGDLS and CDR2 YYNGEE come from the germline V gene. Trimming took 4 bases from V and 6 from J; bases not matched to a gene: 5.

The rearrangement uses TRBV5-1 and TRBJ2-7; D is unclear. CDR3 length: 12 residues. Looked up from germline, CDR1 is SGHRS and CDR2 is YFSETQ. The V end lost 3 bases, the J end lost 2 bases, and 6 bases lay between the germline ends. The CDR3 loop reads CASSSRAYEQYF. The CDR3 bases are TGCGCCAGCAGCTCCCGGGCCTACGAGCAGTACTTC.